This section outlines one T cell receptor beta chain sequence together with its context. Its antigen is still unknown. This sample stems from a study of monozygotic twins with inflammatory bowel disease. General observations from the study: Immunosuppressive treatments were not uniform, and this may have added variability to patient repertoires.

The blood volume drawn from each donor was around 2.5 ml. cDNA was made in eight separate reactions per sample. The template switching step added UMIs that contained a 6-nucleotide sample barcode. TCRdb reanalyzed the 5' RACE reads and collapses them to one entry per CDR3 protein, without DNA. This sample contains approximately 400,000 distinct CDR3 sequences. Sequencing was carried out using blood. This clonotype was sampled from a human donor with ulcerative colitis or Crohn's disease, or a healthy co-twin of an affected twin (not recorded which).

CDR3 protein: CSARDPGGEDLETQYF. V usage is TRBV20-1 and J usage is TRBJ2-5; TCRdb indicates TRBD2, and absent DNA this call remains unverified. CDR3 size: 16 residues. Germline V gene sequence: CDR1 DFQATT, CDR2 SNEGSKA (reference sequence).